Following are 20 T cell receptor beta chains from one sample sequenced in a study of sequential checkpoint blockade in melanoma. Treatment reported: randomized to nivolumab then ipilimumab (arm A) or the reverse (arm B). Here immunoSEQ multiplex PCR was the method, and the copy in TCRdb shows in-frame clones only, minus some. The table includes 25,000 to 30,000 clones, 70% to 80% detected once. The sequencing here drew on CD8+ T cells sorted from blood (inferred from file names), taken from a patient given nivolumab and ipilimumab in sequence. The origin of the receptors is a human donor with melanoma.

A few counts support this clone. The chain employs TRBV4-3 and TRBJ1-2, with TRBD1 as a possible D gene (5 bases). Germline CDR1 and CDR2: LGHNA and YSLEER. V lost 0 bases and J 3 bases, leaving 11 bases between the germline ends. The CDR3 has 15 amino acids. CDR3 in DNA: TGCGCCAGCAGCCAAGATTTGGAGGGGTACTATGGCTACACCTTC. Translated: CASSQDLEGYYGYTF.

This chain uses TRBV5-1 with TRBJ1-4, with TRBD1 identical over 7 bases. V gave up 10 bases and J gave up 0 bases; unmatched junction bases: 15. The CDR3 runs to 17 residues. The V gene's germline CDR1 is SGHRS and CDR2 YFSETQ. In nucleotides, the CDR3 is TGCGCCCCAGCCGGCCGCAGGGGGAAGTCAACTAATGAAAAACTGTTTTTT. It is translated as CAPAGRRGKSTNEKLFF.

The gene calls are TRBV19 and TRBJ2-4; D gene uncertain. Germline V CDR1 and CDR2: LNHDA, SQIVND (reference sequence). This CDR3 comprises 15 residues. V was clipped by 9 bases and J by 0 bases, with 15 bases between them. CDR3 sequence (DNA): TGTGCCAGCTCCGAACGGGTACTAGCCAAAAACATTCAGTACTTC. This translates into CASSERVLAKNIQYF.

This clone was counted a few times. The chain is built from TRBV21-1 and TRBJ2-1; TRBD1, the D gene given by the table, was not confirmed from the DNA. TRBV21-1 is shown as a pseudogene. The CDR3 is 14 amino acids. CDR3 sequence reads: CAGRRDRVYNEQFF. CDR3 nucleotides: TGTGCCGGCCGCCGGGACAGAGTCTACAATGAGCAGTTCTTC.

The V call is TRBV6-1, the J call TRBJ2-2; 10 bases are a match to TRBD2. Per the germline V gene, CDR1 is MNHNS and CDR2 is SASEGT. Germline trimming cut 6 bases from V and 6 bases from J; bases unmatched to any gene: 4. The CDR3 length is 14 residues. In DNA, the CDR3 is TGTGCCAGCAGCGGGGGGACTAGCGCCGGGGAGCTGTTTTTT. It specifies CASSGGTSAGELFF.

This clone has only a few counts. V usage is TRBV5-1 and J usage is TRBJ2-7; tentative D call: TRBD2 (7 bases). This CDR3 is 13 amino acids long. V lost 9 bases, J lost 3 bases, and 16 bases lay in between. CDR1 is SGHRS, CDR2 YFSETQ, per germline. Here the CDR3 DNA reads TGCGCCACCGCGGGGGACACCGACTACGAGCAGTACTTC. This encodes CATAGDTDYEQYF.

The chain combines TRBV4-3 with TRBJ2-1; possible D gene TRBD2, 7 bases. There are 17 residues in the CDR3. Germline CDR1 and CDR2: LGHNA and YSLEER. Trimming took off 0 bases at V and 7 bases at J, with 19 bases between the two ends. This CDR3 is CASSQDTPGGPGNEQFF. DNA of the CDR3: TGCGCCAGCAGCCAAGACACCCCCGGGGGGCCTGGTAATGAGCAGTTCTTC.

A few counts support this clone. This chain joins TRBV5-5 and TRBJ2-5; D may be TRBD2 (5 bases). The V gene lost 1 base and the J gene lost 2 bases, with 21 bases spanning the gap. Germline CDR1 SGHKS, CDR2 YYEKEE (reference sequence). This CDR3 contains 18 residues. Here the CDR3 reads CASSLLWSRRRLQETQYF. CDR3 DNA sequence: TGTGCCAGCAGCTTGCTTTGGTCGCGGAGGAGACTTCAAGAGACCCAGTACTTC.

The chain combines TRBV6-1 with TRBJ2-5, with 9 bases identical to TRBD1. CDR1 and CDR2 (germline): MNHNS, SASEGT. The CDR3 contains 15 residues. V shed 7 bases, J shed 4 bases, and the junction held 10 bases outside the gene matches. In nucleotides, the CDR3 is TGTGCCAGCACTTTCCTGGACAGGGGTAGAGAGACCCAGTACTTC. This gives the protein CASTFLDRGRETQYF.

In this sample, this clone is medium-sized. DNA of the CDR3: TGTGCCAGCAGCCCCGACAGGGGGCCTTCCTACGAGCAGTACTTC. Its protein product is CASSPDRGPSYEQYF. V usage is TRBV7-8 and J usage is TRBJ2-7, with 10 nucleotides matching TRBD1. The germline V gene has CDR1 SGHVS and CDR2 FQNEAQ. There are 15 residues in the CDR3. Trimming took 5 bases from V and 1 from J; bases not matched to a gene: 5.

The V call is TRBV19, the J call TRBJ2-5; D perhaps matches TRBD2 (5 bases). The end of the DNA fits TRBJ2-7 better, so the J call may be wrong. This CDR3 is 13 amino acids long. CDR1 and CDR2 from the germline V gene are LNHDA and SQIVND (reference sequence). CDR3 region: CASSYGINYEQYF. Written as DNA, the CDR3 is TGTGCCAGTAGTTACGGGATAAACTACGAGCAGTACTTC.

This chain connects TRBV4-1 to TRBJ1-1; possibly TRBD1 for D (6 bases). CDR3 length: 13 residues. Germline CDR1 is MGHRA and CDR2 is YSYEKL. V was shortened by 1 base and J by 5 bases, with 8 bases between the two germline ends. CDR3: CASSQGRGTEAFF. The CDR3 DNA reads as TGCGCCAGCAGCCAAGGTAGGGGGACTGAAGCTTTCTTT.

The rearrangement joins TRBV9 to TRBJ1-3; D gene uncertain. CDR3 length: 13 amino acids. Germline CDR1 is SGDLS and CDR2 is YYNGEE. V lost 6 bases and J lost 0, with 7 bases in between. The CDR3 is CASKSSSGNTIYF. The CDR3, as DNA: TGTGCCAGCAAGTCCAGCTCTGGAAACACCATATATTTT. Drawing the rest from reference TRBV9 and TRBJ1-3, the complete variable domain is DSGVTQTPKHLITATGQRVTLRCSPRSGDLSVYWYQQSLDQGLQFLIQYYNGEERAKGNILERFSAQQFPDLHSELNLSSLELGDSALYFCASKSSSGNTIYFGEGSWLTVV.

This chain uses TRBV9 with TRBJ2-5, with D uncertain. The DNA end favors TRBJ2-7, so the J call may be wrong. This CDR3 has 13 residues. Germline V gives CDR1 SGDLS, CDR2 YYNGEE. For the CDR3, the DNA is TGTGCCAGCAGCGTGGCCCCGAGGTACGAGCAGTACTTC. Translated: CASSVAPRYEQYF.

This chain uses TRBV27 with TRBJ1-5, with D maybe TRBD1 (5 bases). The CDR3 is 14 residues long. Per germline, CDR1 MNHEY and CDR2 SMNVEV (reference sequence). Trimming removed 6 bases at V and 5 bases at J, with 14 bases between. The chain's CDR3 is CASSPGGWHQPQHF. Here the CDR3 DNA reads TGTGCCAGCAGCCCTGGGGGGTGGCATCAGCCCCAGCATTTT.

The V and J genes are TRBV13 and TRBJ2-1; the D gene is possibly TRBD2 (5 bases). V was pared by 1 base and J by 1 base, with 11 bases between. CDR1 and CDR2 from the germline V gene are PRHDT and FYEKMQ (reference sequence). This CDR3 region has 16 residues. Written as DNA, the CDR3 is TGTGCCAGCAGCTTAGATTCGGGAAGTTCCTACAATGAGCAGTTCTTC. This gives the protein CASSLDSGSSYNEQFF. Looking up the rest from reference TRBV13 and TRBJ2-1 gives the full variable domain: AAGVIQSPRHLIKEKRETATLKCYPIPRHDTVYWYQQGPGQDPQFLISFYEKMQSDKGSIPDRFSAQQFSDYHSELNMSSLELGDSALYFCASSLDSGSSYNEQFFGPGTRLTVL.

V gene TRBV7-9 combines with J gene TRBJ2-2; 8 bases agree with TRBD1. This CDR3 spans 14 amino acids. Germline loops: CDR1 SEHNR, CDR2 FQNEAQ (reference sequence). J was trimmed by 6 bases and V by 8 bases; bases with no gene match: 8. The CDR3 reads CASGPGQVSGELFF. The CDR3 DNA reads as TGTGCCAGCGGACCGGGACAGGTCTCCGGGGAGCTGTTTTTT. Full variable domain (remainder filled in from reference TRBV7-9 and TRBJ2-2): DTGVSQNPRHKITKRGQNVTFRCDPISEHNRLYWYRQTLGQGPEFLTYFQNEAQLEKSRLLSDRFSAERPKGSFSTLEIQRTEQGDSAMYLCASGPGQVSGELFFGEGSRLTVL.

The chain recombines TRBV2 with TRBJ2-1, with 8 bases matching TRBD2. The V gene's germline CDR1 is SNHLY and CDR2 FYNNEI. With V trimmed by 8 bases and J by 9 bases, 18 bases remained unmatched. The CDR3 is made up of 16 amino acids. CDR3 DNA sequence: TGTGCCAGCCGGGAGGGACGGGGCCGGAAGACAGTTGAGCAGTTCTTC. It encodes CASREGRGRKTVEQFF.

The chain links TRBV9 to TRBJ2-5; possible D gene TRBD2, 6 bases. V lost 0 bases, J lost 5 bases, and 11 bases lay in between. The CDR3 is 14 amino acids. Germline V gene data show CDR1 as SGDLS and CDR2 as YYNGEE. CDR3 sequence: CASSVAGGWETQYF. The CDR3 bases are TGTGCCAGCAGCGTAGCTGGAGGGTGGGAGACCCAGTACTTC. Full variable domain (remainder filled in from reference TRBV9 and TRBJ2-5): DSGVTQTPKHLITATGQRVTLRCSPRSGDLSVYWYQQSLDQGLQFLIQYYNGEERAKGNILERFSAQQFPDLHSELNLSSLELGDSALYFCASSVAGGWETQYFGPGTRLLVL.

This chain links TRBV27 with TRBJ2-7, with TRBD1 identical over 9 bases. This CDR3 is built from 16 residues. Trimming took 4 bases from V and 4 from J; bases not matched to a gene: 11. Germline V gene data show CDR1 as MNHEY and CDR2 as SMNVEV (reference sequence). CDR3 in amino acids: CASSSDRGRDFYEQYF. The CDR3 nucleotides read TGTGCCAGCAGTTCGGACAGGGGCCGCGACTTTTACGAGCAGTACTTC.